This record concerns one T cell receptor (beta chain) sequence. Authors' analysis steps: Reference gene primer amplification gave estimated nucleated cell counts. Using immunoSEQ multiplex PCR, the repertoire was profiled, and TCRdb retains in-frame clones only, with some absent. The V and J calls and clone size were taken over from that table, and D and trimming were inferred from the DNA. The sample lists about 68,000 clones, about four fifths occurring once. This record belongs to a study of blood T cell repertoires in COVID-19. Germline V gene lookup returns CDR1 SGHRS and CDR2 YFSETQ. This CDR3 is 17 amino acids long. V was pared by 6 bases and J by 0 bases, with 20 bases between.

The V call is TRBV5-1, the J call TRBJ2-3; D perhaps matches TRBD2 (6 bases). The sample comprised peripheral blood. This clonotype was obtained from an older woman with acute or convalescent COVID-19. The CDR3 loop reads CASTTEPGLTSTDTQYF. Here the CDR3 DNA reads TGCGCCAGCACAACGGAACCGGGACTTACTAGCACAGATACGCAGTATTTT.